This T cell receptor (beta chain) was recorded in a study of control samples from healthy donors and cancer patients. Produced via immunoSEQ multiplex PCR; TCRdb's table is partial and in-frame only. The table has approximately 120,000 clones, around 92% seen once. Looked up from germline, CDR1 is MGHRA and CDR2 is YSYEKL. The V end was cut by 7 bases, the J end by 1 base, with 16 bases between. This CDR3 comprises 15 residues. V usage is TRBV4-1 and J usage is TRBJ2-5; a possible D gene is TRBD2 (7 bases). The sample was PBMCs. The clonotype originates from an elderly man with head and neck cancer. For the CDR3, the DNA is TGCGCCAGCAAGGTAGGGGGAGGGCCCCAAGAGACCCAGTACTTC. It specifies CASKVGGGPQETQYF.